This TCR beta chain originates from a study of control samples from healthy donors and cancer patients (dated by TCRdb to the early 2020s). The method was the immunoSEQ multiplex PCR assay. TCRdb's version of the immuneACCESS table is confined to in-frame rearrangements and falls short of the full clone set. An unresolved V gene accounts for under half of the shortfall where checked; the remainder is of unknown origin. The sample table shows about 69,000 clones, and around 84% are seen once. The ten top clones hold 2.5% to 3% of the sample. The CDR3 has 15 amino acids, counting the end cysteine and phenylalanine. Here the CDR3 DNA is all that survives: 45 bases in frame from base 1. Trimming leaves V shorter by 6 bases and J shorter by 0 bases, with the junction holding 4 bases beyond the gene matches. From the germline V gene, CDR1 is MNHEY and CDR2 is SVGAGI. Comment on this clone: It lacks a known antigen. No per-base quality is available; no much larger clone lies one base away.

The clonotype was recovered from a woman in her forties or fifties with lung cancer. Sample: PBMCs. The sequence joins TRBV6-5 to TRBJ1-2, and 10 junction bases match TRBD1. At the DNA level, the sequence is TGTGCCAGCAGCGGGACAGGGGTTACTAACTATGGCTACACCTTC. Its translation is CASSGTGVTNYGYTF.